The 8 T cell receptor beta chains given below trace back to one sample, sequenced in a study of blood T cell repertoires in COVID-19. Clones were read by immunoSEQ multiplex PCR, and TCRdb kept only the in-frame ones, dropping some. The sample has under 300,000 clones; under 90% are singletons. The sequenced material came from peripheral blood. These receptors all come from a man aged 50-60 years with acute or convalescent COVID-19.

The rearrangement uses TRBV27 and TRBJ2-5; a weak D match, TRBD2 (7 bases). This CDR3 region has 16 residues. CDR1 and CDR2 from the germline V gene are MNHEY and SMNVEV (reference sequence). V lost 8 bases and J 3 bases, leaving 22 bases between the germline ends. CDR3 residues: CASGEGGRGPKETQYF. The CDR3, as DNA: TGTGCCAGCGGGGAGGGGGGCCGCGGGCCCAAAGAGACCCAGTACTTC.

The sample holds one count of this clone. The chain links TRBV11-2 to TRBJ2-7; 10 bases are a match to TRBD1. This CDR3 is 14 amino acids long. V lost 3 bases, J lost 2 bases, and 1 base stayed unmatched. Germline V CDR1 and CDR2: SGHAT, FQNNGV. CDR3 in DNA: TGTGCCAGCAGCTTTGGGACAGGGGCCTACGAGCAGTACTTC. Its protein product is CASSFGTGAYEQYF.

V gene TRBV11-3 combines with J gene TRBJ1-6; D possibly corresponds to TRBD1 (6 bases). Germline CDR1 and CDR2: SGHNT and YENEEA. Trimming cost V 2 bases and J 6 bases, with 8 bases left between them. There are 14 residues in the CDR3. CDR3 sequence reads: CASSLTGTNSPLHF. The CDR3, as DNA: TGTGCCAGCAGCTTAACAGGGACTAATTCACCCCTCCACTTT. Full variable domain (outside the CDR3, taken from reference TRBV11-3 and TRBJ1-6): EAGVVQSPRYKIIEKKQPVAFWCNPISGHNTLYWYLQNLGQGPELLIRYENEEAVDDSQLPKDRFSAERLKGVDSTLKIQPAELGDSAVYLCASSLTGTNSPLHFGNGTRLTVT.

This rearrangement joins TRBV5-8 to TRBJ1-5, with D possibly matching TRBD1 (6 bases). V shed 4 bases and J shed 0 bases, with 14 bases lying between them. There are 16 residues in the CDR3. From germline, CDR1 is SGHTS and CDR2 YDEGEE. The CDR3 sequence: CASSILWTDSNQPQHF. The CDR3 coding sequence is TGTGCCAGCAGCATACTATGGACAGATAGCAATCAGCCCCAGCATTTT.

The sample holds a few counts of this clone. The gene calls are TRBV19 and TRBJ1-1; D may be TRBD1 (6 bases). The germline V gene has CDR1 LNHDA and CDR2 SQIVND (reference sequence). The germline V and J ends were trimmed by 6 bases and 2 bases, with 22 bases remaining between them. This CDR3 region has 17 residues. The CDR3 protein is CASRPGGAQGINTEAFF. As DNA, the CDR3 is TGTGCCAGTAGGCCTGGGGGGGCTCAGGGGATTAACACTGAAGCTTTCTTT.

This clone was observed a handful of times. The CDR3 reads CASSLDARSNQPQHF. The CDR3 DNA sequence: TGCGCCAGCAGCTTGGATGCGAGAAGCAATCAGCCCCAGCATTTT. The chain uses TRBV5-1 and TRBJ1-5; D gene uncertain. Trimming removed 0 bases at V and 1 base at J, with 8 bases between. The germline gives CDR1 SGHRS, CDR2 YFSETQ. This CDR3 region has 15 residues. The entire variable domain, with the rest obtained from reference TRBV5-1 and TRBJ1-5, is as follows: KAGVTQTPRYLIKTRGQQVTLSCSPISGHRSVSWYQQTPGQGLQFLFEYFSETQRNKGNFPGRFSGRQFSNSRSEMNVSTLELGDSALYLCASSLDARSNQPQHFGDGTRLSIL.

CDR3 sequence: CASSIGQAQETQYF. CDR3 DNA: TGCGCCAGCAGCATAGGACAGGCTCAAGAGACCCAGTACTTC. The J gene is TRBJ2-5, the V gene TRBV5-1, with 7 bases aligning to TRBD1. CDR1 SGHRS and CDR2 YFSETQ come from the germline V gene. The CDR3 runs to 14 residues. V dropped 4 bases and J dropped 2; count of bases not matched to a gene: 5.

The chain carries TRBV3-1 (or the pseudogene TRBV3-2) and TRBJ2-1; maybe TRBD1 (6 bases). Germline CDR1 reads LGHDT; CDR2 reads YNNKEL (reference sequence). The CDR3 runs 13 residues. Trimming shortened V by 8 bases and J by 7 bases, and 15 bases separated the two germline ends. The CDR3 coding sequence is TGTGCCAGCCGAGGGGGTTTGTTGAATGAGCAGTTCTTC. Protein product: CASRGGLLNEQFF.